Shown below are 12 T cell receptor beta chains from a single sample sequenced in a study of radiation and T cells in renal cell carcinoma. Regarding time point: blood 4 weeks post-SBRT, at nephrectomy. As to treatment: 15 Gy SBRT to primary tumor, nephrectomy 4 weeks later. Some clones are missing from TCRdb's copy, which holds only in-frame ones; the method was immunoSEQ multiplex PCR. This sample has around 100,000 clones, with 84% found just once. The sequenced sample was blood, obtained from a patient whose treatment included radiotherapy and nephrectomy. The source is a man aged 55-75 years with renal cell carcinoma.

The chain recombines TRBV19 with TRBJ1-1, with TRBD1 matching over 7 bases. The V gene end was trimmed by 9 bases and the J gene end by 6 bases; junction bases not matched to a gene: 10. The germline V gene encodes CDR1 LNHDA and CDR2 SQIVND (reference sequence). This CDR3 region has 13 residues. CDR3 coding DNA: TGTGCCAGCCTCGTAGGGGGCAACGCTGAAGCTTTCTTT. Protein product: CASLVGGNAEAFF.

This clone was detected only once. This chain uses TRBV30 with TRBJ1-3; no clear D gene. Germline loops: CDR1 GTSNPN, CDR2 SVGIG (reference sequence). V was clipped by 2 bases and J by 0 bases, with 5 bases between them. The CDR3 consists of 13 residues. The CDR3 DNA is TGTGCCTGGAGTCTTATCTCTGGAAACACCATATATTTT. It encodes CAWSLISGNTIYF. Filled out from reference TRBV30 and TRBJ1-3, the complete variable domain reads SQTIHQWPATLVQPVGSPLSLECTVEGTSNPNLYWYRQAAGRGLQLLFYSVGIGQISSEVPQNLSASRPQDRQFILSSKKLLLSDSGFYLCAWSLISGNTIYFGEGSWLTVV.

The rearrangement links TRBV23-1 to TRBJ2-7, with D unclear. TRBV23-1 is an open reading frame, and its role is uncertain. This CDR3 has 15 amino acids. Trimming cost V 4 bases and J 2 bases, with 15 bases left between them. This CDR3 reads CASSPHQVPPYEQYF. The CDR3 DNA reads as TGCGCCAGCAGTCCACATCAGGTTCCCCCCTACGAGCAGTACTTC.

The chain links TRBV10-3 to TRBJ2-2; 10 nucleotides align to TRBD2. This CDR3 has 14 residues. The junction had 2 bases not matched to a gene; V was cut back by 4 bases and J by 6 bases. Germline V gene lookup returns CDR1 ENHRY and CDR2 SYGVKD. In DNA form, the CDR3 reads TGTGCCATCAGTGCAGCGGGAGGGGCCGGGGAGCTGTTTTTT. Translating gives CAISAAGGAGELFF.

This sequence joins TRBV7-2 and TRBJ2-1; TRBD2 matches at 16 bases. After removal of 5 bases from V and 8 bases from J, the junction contained 6 bases not matched to a gene. From germline, CDR1 is SGHTA and CDR2 FQGNSA. The CDR3 sequence is 16 residues long. CDR3 sequence reads: CASSPRGTSGRDEQFF. The DNA of the CDR3 is TGTGCCAGCAGCCCCAGGGGGACTAGCGGGAGGGATGAGCAGTTCTTC.

The chain uses TRBV6-5 and TRBJ2-7; TRBD1 aligns across 10 bases. The length of the CDR3 is 15 residues. Germline assignment: CDR1 MNHEY and CDR2 SVGAGI. J lost 1 base, V lost 6 bases, and 6 bases had no gene match. The chain's CDR3 is CASRAGTGVSYEQYF. In DNA form, the CDR3 reads TGTGCCAGCAGGGCCGGGACAGGGGTTTCCTACGAGCAGTACTTC.

V usage is TRBV7-6 and J usage is TRBJ2-7; D ambiguous. Germline CDR1 SGHVS, CDR2 FNYEAQ. With 4 bases removed from V and 7 bases from J, the gap between germline ends came to 11 bases. The length of the CDR3 is 12 residues. The CDR3 reads CASSSLSEEQYF. In nucleotides, the CDR3 is TGTGCCAGCAGCTCGCTCTCGGAGGAGCAGTACTTC.

The chain uses TRBV20-1 and TRBJ2-1, with D unclear. The CDR3 contains 10 residues. The V gene's germline CDR1 is DFQATT and CDR2 SNEGSKA (reference sequence). With 5 bases removed from V and 8 bases from J, the gap between germline ends came to 7 bases. DNA for the CDR3: TGCAGTGCTTATTTGGATGAGCAGTTCTTC. Residues: CSAYLDEQFF.

This sequence joins TRBV5-6 and TRBJ2-7; D ambiguous. V lost 6 bases, J lost 2 bases, and 12 bases lay in between. In germline, CDR1 is SGHDT, CDR2 YYEEEE. The CDR3 loop spans 13 amino acids. This CDR3 is CASNSMITYEQYF. DNA of the CDR3: TGTGCCAGCAACAGCATGATTACCTACGAGCAGTACTTC.

This rearrangement joins TRBV25-1 to TRBJ1-4; 9 positions match TRBD1. The germline CDR1 and CDR2 sequences are MGHDK and SYGVNS. The CDR3 length is 14 residues. Unmatched junction bases numbered 4, after V lost 8 bases and J lost 3 bases. The CDR3 DNA is TGTGCCAGCGGACAGGGGACTGCTAATGAAAAACTGTTTTTT. Protein: CASGQGTANEKLFF.

The V call is TRBV28, the J call TRBJ2-7; the D gene could be TRBD1 or TRBD2 (5 bases each). The CDR3 has 15 residues. Between the trimmed V and J ends, which lost 2 bases and 0 bases, there was a span of 11 bases. Germline V CDR1 and CDR2: MDHEN, SYDVKM. The CDR3 reads CASSLTGRHSYEQYF. CDR3 coding DNA: TGTGCCAGCAGTTTAACGGGACGACACTCCTACGAGCAGTACTTC.

The rearrangement links TRBV4-3 to TRBJ2-7, with TRBD2 identical over 7 bases. Germline CDR1 is LGHNA and CDR2 is YSLEER. The CDR3 spans 15 residues. The V and J ends lost 1 base and 0 bases, in that order; junction bases with no gene match: 3. CDR3 protein: CASSQAGGSSYEQYF. CDR3 coding DNA: TGCGCCAGCAGCCAAGCGGGCGGGAGCTCCTACGAGCAGTACTTC.